The clone carrying this TCR beta chain was seen only once. Its antigen is undetermined. These data belong to a study of OX40 agonist ivuxolimab in advanced cancers. Study-level background: Intravenous ivuxolimab at 0.01 to 10 mg/kg was given to patients every 2 weeks. Antecedent anti-PD-1, anti-PD-L1 or anti-CTLA-4 therapy was permissible, with 40% having received some.

Whole-study results and caveats: Individuals who were partial responders at 0.1-3.0 mg/kg had clonal expansion that ranked among the lowest.

Germline loops: CDR1 PRHDT, CDR2 FYEKMQ (reference sequence). This CDR3 is 15 amino acids long. V gave up 6 bases and J gave up 0 bases; unmatched junction bases: 4. The method was immunoSEQ multiplex PCR; TCRdb's version includes in-frame clones alone and lacks a portion of them. The table lists about 55,000 clones, approximately 86% of them singletons, with roughly 15% in the top ten. The sequencing here drew on CD4+ or CD8+ T cells sorted from blood, taken in a trial of the OX40 agonist ivuxolimab. The source is an adult with an advanced solid tumor such as melanoma, head and neck, liver or kidney cancer. The chain links TRBV13 to TRBJ1-4, with 7 bases matching TRBD1. CDR3 DNA sequence: TGTGCCAGCAGTCACAGGGGCTCAACTAATGAAAAACTGTTTTTT. It yields the protein CASSHRGSTNEKLFF.